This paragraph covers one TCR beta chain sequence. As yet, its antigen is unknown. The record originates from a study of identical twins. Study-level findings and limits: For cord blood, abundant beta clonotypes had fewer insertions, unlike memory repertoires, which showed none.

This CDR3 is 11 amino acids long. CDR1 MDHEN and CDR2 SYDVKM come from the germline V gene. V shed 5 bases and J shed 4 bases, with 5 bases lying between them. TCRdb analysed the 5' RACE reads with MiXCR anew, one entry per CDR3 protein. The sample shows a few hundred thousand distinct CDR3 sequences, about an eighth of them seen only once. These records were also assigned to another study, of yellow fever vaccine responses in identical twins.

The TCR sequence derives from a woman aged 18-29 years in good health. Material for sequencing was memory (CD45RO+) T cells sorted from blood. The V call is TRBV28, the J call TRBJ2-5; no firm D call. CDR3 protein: CASSRAETQYF. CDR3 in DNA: TGTGCCAGCAGTCGGGCAGAGACCCAGTACTTC.